The clone carrying this TCR beta chain occurred a few times. Its antigen is currently unknown. The data stem from a study of CD8 T cells in ankylosing spondylitis. TCRdb reprocessed the 5' RACE reads with MiXCR, giving one entry per CDR3 protein. Of more than 650,000 distinct CDR3 sequences in the sample, approximately 10% were seen once. Germline-derived CDR1 and CDR2 are SGHDT and YYEEEE. With 1 base removed from V and 3 bases from J, the gap between germline ends came to 8 bases. The CDR3 loop spans 13 amino acids. Study findings and constraints: Ankylosing spondylitis blood seemed to carry a telltale TCR beta motif made of several highly homologous variants. In the blood and synovial fluid of reactive arthritis, some motif variants had been previously reported. Matched ankylosing spondylitis synovial fluid reportedly contained a significantly enriched population of disease-linked clones.

The sample was blood, either unsorted or a sorted T cell fraction (not recorded which). The chain couples TRBV5-6 to TRBJ2-7; D gene uncertain. The TCR originated in a male donor with ankylosing spondylitis. CDR3 sequence (DNA): TGTGCCAGCAGCTTGAGGCAATACTACGAGCAGTACTTC. It codes for CASSLRQYYEQYF.